The 27 T cell receptor beta chains presented below share a single source sample, sequenced in a study of T-cell reconstitution after alpha-beta-depleted transplantation in children. Researchers prepared the TCRbeta library using unique molecular identifiers, the study reports. TCRdb itself ran the PCR reads through MiXCR, one entry per CDR3 protein. The profile shows fewer than 550,000 distinct CDR3 sequences, roughly 11% of them singletons. The starting material was PBMCs, mostly from graft donor cells, obtained 180 days after TCRalphabeta/CD19-depleted stem cell transplant. The receptor set was obtained from a female patient aged 2-10 years who had a stem cell transplant for aplastic anemia, so the T cells may come from the graft donor.

The rearrangement joins TRBV7-9 to TRBJ2-7; 7 positions agree with TRBD1. The CDR3 covers 14 residues. J lost 6 bases, V lost 1 base, and 6 bases had no gene match. Germline values: CDR1 SEHNR, CDR2 FQNEAQ (reference sequence). The CDR3 reads CASSLEQGRPEQYF. The CDR3 DNA reads as TGTGCCAGCAGCTTAGAACAGGGGCGTCCCGAGCAGTACTTC.

The DNA of the CDR3 is TGTGCCAGCAGTTACTCGACGGCCCTCAGGGGAAAACTGTTTTTT. Translating gives CASSYSTALRGKLFF. This chain uses TRBV6-5 with TRBJ1-4; D is perhaps TRBD1 (6 bases). V was cut by 0 bases and J by 10 bases, with 15 bases left in between. Looked up from germline, CDR1 is MNHEY and CDR2 is SVGAGI. The CDR3 is 15 residues long.

This clonotype was counted between two and nine times. This rearrangement joins TRBV5-1 to TRBJ2-1; 13 bases fit TRBD2. V shed 6 bases, J shed 15 bases, and the junction held 9 bases outside the gene matches. Germline CDR1 SGHRS, CDR2 YFSETQ. This CDR3 spans 13 amino acids. The CDR3 DNA follows: TGCGCCAGCAACTCACTAGCGGGAGGGCCAAGGTTCTTC. Translated, it gives CASNSLAGGPRFF.

This rearrangement joins TRBV28 to TRBJ2-7, with D possibly TRBD1 on 5 matching bases. The germline gives CDR1 MDHEN, CDR2 SYDVKM. CDR3 length: 13 residues. V was pared by 7 bases and J by 4 bases, with 14 bases between. DNA for the CDR3: TGTGCCAGCAACTTACAGGAACGATACGAGCAGTACTTC. Translated, it gives CASNLQERYEQYF.

The J gene is TRBJ2-2, the V gene TRBV25-1, with D possibly matching TRBD2 (5 bases). Germline CDR1 is MGHDK and CDR2 is SYGVNS. V dropped 8 bases and J dropped 6 bases, with 10 bases sitting between them. The CDR3 runs 12 residues. The CDR3 protein is CASQDFAGELFF. CDR3 DNA: TGTGCCAGCCAGGACTTCGCCGGGGAGCTGTTTTTT.

This clonotype was seen a few times. The CDR3 nucleotides are TGTGCCAGCAGCCGCGGGAGTGCGAACGAGCAGTACGTC. Translated: CASSRGSANEQYV. The J gene is TRBJ2-7, the V gene TRBV7-8; TRBD2 matches at 7 bases. The V segment lost 5 bases and the J segment 5 bases; nucleotides outside the gene matches: 6. The CDR3 consists of 13 residues. Germline assignment: CDR1 SGHVS and CDR2 FQNEAQ.

This rearrangement joins TRBV4-3 to TRBJ1-2; a possible D gene is TRBD1 (5 bases). Germline CDR1 is LGHNA and CDR2 is YSLEER. The CDR3 consists of 15 residues. Trimming pared 0 bases from V and 3 bases from J, leaving 11 bases between. The CDR3 coding sequence is TGCGCCAGCAGCCAAGATTACGGGGGAGACTATGGCTACACCTTC. Protein sequence: CASSQDYGGDYGYTF.

This clonotype was recorded a few times. J is TRBJ2-1 and V is TRBV4-1; 9 nucleotides line up with TRBD2. The CDR3 runs to 20 residues. The germline V gene has CDR1 MGHRA and CDR2 YSYEKL. The trim removed 3 bases at V and 0 bases at J, leaving 15 bases unmatched. DNA for the CDR3: TGCGCCAGCAGCCACCTGATGGGCGGGAGGGAACGGAGCTCCTACAATGAGCAGTTCTTC. As protein: CASSHLMGGRERSSYNEQFF.

This clonotype was recorded many times. The chain employs TRBV5-1 and TRBJ2-1; perhaps TRBD2 as D (5 bases). V was clipped by 2 bases and J by 3 bases, with 15 bases between them. This CDR3 is 16 amino acids long. Germline CDR1 and CDR2: SGHRS and YFSETQ. DNA for the CDR3: TGCGCCAGCAGCTTTGGAGGCAGAGCCGACTACAATGAGCAGTTCTTC. It codes for CASSFGGRADYNEQFF. Filled out from reference TRBV5-1 and TRBJ2-1, the complete variable domain reads KAGVTQTPRYLIKTRGQQVTLSCSPISGHRSVSWYQQTPGQGLQFLFEYFSETQRNKGNFPGRFSGRQFSNSRSEMNVSTLELGDSALYLCASSFGGRADYNEQFFGPGTRLTVL.

This clonotype was observed a handful of times. V and J are TRBV6-2 or TRBV6-3 and TRBJ2-1; D is ambiguous. Trimming took 7 bases from V and 7 from J, leaving 11 bases between them. Germline V gene lookup returns CDR1 MNHEY and CDR2 SVGEGT. This CDR3 spans 12 amino acids. CDR3 in amino acids: CASNRPLNEQFF. CDR3 coding DNA: TGTGCCAGCAACCGCCCCTTAAATGAGCAGTTCTTC.

The J gene is TRBJ2-2, the V gene TRBV5-4; perhaps TRBD2 as D (6 bases). V was shortened by 4 bases and J by 4 bases, with 23 bases between the two germline ends. CDR3 length: 18 amino acids. Per germline, CDR1 SGHNT and CDR2 YYREEE (reference sequence). CDR3 DNA: TGTGCCAGCAGCGCTGGGAAGACCGGGACTTTGGGCACCGGGGAGCTGTTTTTT. Translation: CASSAGKTGTLGTGELFF.

In nucleotides, the CDR3 is TGTGCCAGCAGCTTAGCGTCCCTAGCGGGAGCCTACGAGCAGTACTTC. Translated, it gives CASSLASLAGAYEQYF. V and J are TRBV7-2 and TRBJ2-7, with 10 bases aligning to TRBD2. In germline, CDR1 is SGHTA, CDR2 FQGNSA. With V trimmed by 0 bases and J by 2 bases, 4 bases remained unmatched. The CDR3 spans 16 residues.

The chain has TRBV6-1 and TRBJ1-4, with D possibly being TRBD1 (5 bases). CDR3 length equals 14 residues. CDR1 is MNHNS, CDR2 SASEGT, per germline. V lost 11 bases and J 10 bases, leaving 23 bases between the germline ends. CDR3 residues: CAATAGTAAPKLFF. Written as DNA, the CDR3 is TGTGCCGCGACGGCCGGGACGGCGGCCCCAAAACTGTTTTTT.

Ten or more counts support this clonotype. The chain is built from TRBV29-1 and TRBJ2-3, with TRBD1 matching over 7 bases. In germline, CDR1 is SQVTM, CDR2 ANQGSEA. This CDR3 contains 15 residues. The J segment lost 1 base and the V segment lost 6 bases, leaving 10 bases of the junction unmatched. The CDR3 DNA follows: TGCAGCGTAAACAGGGGCCCCTCAGGCACAGATACGCAGTATTTT. Amino acid sequence: CSVNRGPSGTDTQYF.

In this sample, this clonotype turned up a few times. The rearrangement joins TRBV5-7 to TRBJ1-1, with a possible D match to TRBD1 (5 bases). TRBV5-7 is filed as an ORF, its function uncertain. V dropped 4 bases and J dropped 8 bases, with 15 bases sitting between them. The CDR3 spans 13 residues. The CDR3 spells CASSPGLVREAFF. The CDR3 DNA follows: TGTGCCAGCAGCCCGGGGCTCGTGAGGGAAGCTTTCTTT.

There are many counts of this clonotype. The rearrangement uses TRBV25-1 and TRBJ2-1; possibly TRBD1 for D (5 bases). Germline CDR1 is MGHDK and CDR2 is SYGVNS. The V gene lost 6 bases and the J gene lost 0 bases, with 6 bases spanning the gap. This CDR3 comprises 13 residues. Here the CDR3 DNA reads TGTGCCAGCAGCAGGGTCTCCTACAATGAGCAGTTCTTC. Its translation is CASSRVSYNEQFF. The variable domain in full, with the rest retrieved from reference TRBV25-1 and TRBJ2-1, is EADIYQTPRYLVIGTGKKITLECSQTMGHDKMYWYQQDPGMELHLIHYSYGVNSTEKGDLSSESTVSRIRTEHFPLTLESARPSHTSQYLCASSRVSYNEQFFGPGTRLTVL.

This clonotype was counted only a few times. CDR3 residues: CASSQLQGEPQHF. CDR3 sequence (DNA): TGCGCCAGCAGCCAACTCCAGGGAGAGCCCCAGCATTTT. The rearrangement links TRBV4-3 to TRBJ1-5; the D gene is possibly TRBD1 (5 bases). This CDR3 is 13 amino acids long. Trimming pared 2 bases from V and 8 bases from J, leaving 10 bases between. Germline V gene lookup returns CDR1 LGHNA and CDR2 YSLEER.

The chain links TRBV3-1 to TRBJ1-2, with 10 bases that match TRBD1. The V gene end was trimmed by 4 bases and the J gene end by 7 bases; junction bases not matched to a gene: 12. Per germline, CDR1 LGHDT and CDR2 YNNKEL (reference sequence). CDR3 length: 16 residues. The CDR3 region is CASSLLGGQGPGGYTF. The CDR3 nucleotides read TGTGCCAGCAGCCTCCTGGGGGGACAGGGGCCCGGTGGCTACACCTTC.

This clonotype was observed a few times. The chain combines TRBV6-1 with TRBJ2-2; the D is unclear. The CDR3 contains 15 residues. Germline loops: CDR1 MNHNS, CDR2 SASEGT. V lost 7 bases and J lost 7, with 19 bases in between. Here the CDR3 DNA reads TGTGCCAGCACCGACGGACCGGTGATGGGCGGGGAGCTGTTTTTT. It translates to CASTDGPVMGGELFF.

The chain recombines TRBV28 with TRBJ2-7; 10 bases fit TRBD2. This CDR3 is built from 17 residues. The V gene's germline CDR1 is MDHEN and CDR2 SYDVKM. V lost 10 bases to trimming and J lost 0 bases; unmatched junction nucleotides: 15. CDR3 DNA: TGTGCCACCAGCCCACCACCTAGCGGGAGTACCTCCTACGAGCAGTACGTC. Translating it yields CATSPPPSGSTSYEQYV.

For the CDR3, the DNA is TGTGCCAGCAGCTTGGCGACGACTGGGAGACGGCGAGTAGCCAAAAACATTCAGTACTTC. Translated, it gives CASSLATTGRRRVAKNIQYF. The V and J genes are TRBV5-6 and TRBJ2-4; D is perhaps TRBD2 (5 bases). Germline CDR1 and CDR2: SGHDT and YYEEEE. The CDR3 length is 20 residues. V was shortened by 0 bases and J by 0 bases, with 22 bases between the two germline ends. The whole variable domain, filled in from reference TRBV5-6 and TRBJ2-4, reads DAGVTQSPTHLIKTRGQQVTLRCSPKSGHDTVSWYQQALGQGPQFIFQYYEEEERQRGNFPDRFSGHQFPNYSSELNVNALLLGDSALYLCASSLATTGRRRVAKNIQYFGAGTRLSVL.

This clonotype has a handful of counts. This chain uses TRBV15 with TRBJ1-3, with no clear D. V gave up 3 bases and J gave up 4 bases, with 10 bases separating them. CDR1 and CDR2 from the germline V gene are LNHNV and YYDKDF (reference sequence). The CDR3 sequence is 14 residues long. The CDR3 loop is CATSRSTTGNTIYF. CDR3 nucleotide sequence: TGTGCCACCAGCAGGTCGACAACCGGAAACACCATATATTTT.

This clonotype showed up just a few times. The chain couples TRBV11-3 to TRBJ2-1, with D unresolved. Trimming pared 3 bases from V and 9 bases from J, leaving 12 bases between. Germline V gene data show CDR1 as SGHNT and CDR2 as YENEEA. This CDR3 comprises 13 residues. The CDR3 DNA reads TGTGCCAGCAGCTTCACCAATTTTGGTGAGCAGTTCTTC. Protein sequence: CASSFTNFGEQFF.

The table lists this clonotype with a few counts. CDR3 loop: CASQSSGNTIYF. The CDR3 nucleotides are TGTGCCAGCCAGAGCTCTGGAAACACCATATATTTT. The chain joins TRBV25-1 to TRBJ1-3; D not certain. CDR3 size: 12 residues. The germline V gene has CDR1 MGHDK and CDR2 SYGVNS. V lost 8 bases to trimming and J lost 0 bases, with 5 bases between them.

The V and J genes are TRBV12-5 and TRBJ2-7; D may correspond to TRBD1 or TRBD2 (6 bases each). Trimming shortened V by 3 bases and J by 3 bases, and 21 bases separated the two germline ends. The CDR3 runs 17 residues. Germline CDR1 reads LGHNT; CDR2 reads FRNRAP. CDR3 sequence (DNA): TGTGCTAGTGGTTTATTAACGGGGGCGTACTTCTGCTACGAGCAGTACGTC. Translating gives CASGLLTGAYFCYEQYV.

V is TRBV20-1 and J is TRBJ2-2; TRBD2 might be the D (6 bases). Between the trimmed V and J ends, which lost 5 bases and 5 bases, there was a span of 9 bases. The CDR3 loop spans 12 amino acids. Germline CDR1 is DFQATT and CDR2 is SNEGSKA (reference sequence). CDR3 nucleotide sequence: TGCAGTGCTCGTGGGGGGACCGGGGAGCTGTTTTTT. Translation: CSARGGTGELFF.

This chain uses TRBV4-2 with TRBJ2-7, with D possibly matching TRBD1 (7 bases). The CDR3 contains 16 residues. Trimming removed 3 bases at V and 4 bases at J, with 19 bases between. The germline CDR1 and CDR2 sequences are LGHNA and YNFKEQ. CDR3 residues: CASSQRELEGAYEQYF. The CDR3 DNA is TGTGCCAGCAGCCAGCGCGAATTGGAGGGGGCGTACGAGCAGTACTTC.